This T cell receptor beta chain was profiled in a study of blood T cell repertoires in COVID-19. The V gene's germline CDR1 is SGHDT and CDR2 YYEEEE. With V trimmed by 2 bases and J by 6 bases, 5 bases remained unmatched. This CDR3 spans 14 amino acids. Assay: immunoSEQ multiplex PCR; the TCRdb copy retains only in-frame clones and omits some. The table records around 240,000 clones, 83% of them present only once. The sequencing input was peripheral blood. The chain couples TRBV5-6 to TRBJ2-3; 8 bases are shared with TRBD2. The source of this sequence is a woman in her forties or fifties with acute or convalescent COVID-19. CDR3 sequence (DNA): TGTGCCAGCAGCTTTAGCGGGGATTGGGATACGCAGTATTTT. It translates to CASSFSGDWDTQYF.